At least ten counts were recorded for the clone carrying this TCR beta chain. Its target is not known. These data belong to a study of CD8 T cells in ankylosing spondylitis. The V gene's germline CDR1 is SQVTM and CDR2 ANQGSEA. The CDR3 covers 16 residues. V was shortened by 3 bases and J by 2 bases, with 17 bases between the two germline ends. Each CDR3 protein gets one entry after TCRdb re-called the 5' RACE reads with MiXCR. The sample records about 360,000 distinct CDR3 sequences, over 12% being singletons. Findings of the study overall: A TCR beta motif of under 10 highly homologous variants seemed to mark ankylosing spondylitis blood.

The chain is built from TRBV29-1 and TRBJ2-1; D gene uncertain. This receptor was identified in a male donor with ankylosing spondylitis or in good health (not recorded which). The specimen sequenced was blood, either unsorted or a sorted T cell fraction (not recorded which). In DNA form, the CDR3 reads TGCAGCGTTGAGTTCCTTGATCGCCCGACCTACAATGAGCAGTTCTTC. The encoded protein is CSVEFLDRPTYNEQFF.